The TCR beta chain described here comes from a study of T cell repertoires in cytomegalovirus infection. Whole-study context: Based on public TCR beta signatures, there were indications of CMV infection and of a matching HLA type.

The V gene's germline CDR1 is MNHEY and CDR2 SVGEGT. Trimming removed 7 bases from V and 1 base from J, with 29 bases in between. The CDR3 is made up of 21 amino acids. This clonotype was detected a few times. Its target is unknown. Study results and caveats: The study found HLA-C-restricted CMV-specific TCR beta clonotypes dominating the ex vivo response.

TCRdb reprocessed the reads with MiXCR, giving one entry per CDR3 protein. Here the sample spans fewer than 1,000,000 distinct CDR3 sequences, around 31% being singletons. Sample: cultured CD8+ T cells from PBMCs, taken from culture after CMV antigen stimulation. The chain uses TRBV6-2 or TRBV6-3 and TRBJ2-6; weak D call: TRBD1 (6 bases). This clonotype was obtained from a human donor in good health (CMV status not recorded). Some clones in this sample may be carry-over from other donors' samples. DNA of the CDR3: TGTGCCAGCAAGGGGGTCGTCCCTACAAACGTTCGTGGATCTGGGGCCAACGTCCTGACTTTC. Translating it yields CASKGVVPTNVRGSGANVLTF.